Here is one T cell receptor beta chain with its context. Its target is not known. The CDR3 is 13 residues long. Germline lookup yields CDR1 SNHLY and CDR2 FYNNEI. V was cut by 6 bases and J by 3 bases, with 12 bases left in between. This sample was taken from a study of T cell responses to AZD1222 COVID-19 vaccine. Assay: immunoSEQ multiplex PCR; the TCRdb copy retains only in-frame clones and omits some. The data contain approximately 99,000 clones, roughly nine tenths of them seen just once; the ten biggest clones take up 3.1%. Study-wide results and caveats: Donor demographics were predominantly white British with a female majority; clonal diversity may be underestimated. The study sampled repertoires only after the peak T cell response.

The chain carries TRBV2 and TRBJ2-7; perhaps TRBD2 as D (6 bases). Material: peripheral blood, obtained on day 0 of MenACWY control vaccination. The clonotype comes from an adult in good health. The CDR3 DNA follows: TGTGCCAGCAGGACATGGGGACTCTACGAGCAGTACTTC. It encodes CASRTWGLYEQYF.